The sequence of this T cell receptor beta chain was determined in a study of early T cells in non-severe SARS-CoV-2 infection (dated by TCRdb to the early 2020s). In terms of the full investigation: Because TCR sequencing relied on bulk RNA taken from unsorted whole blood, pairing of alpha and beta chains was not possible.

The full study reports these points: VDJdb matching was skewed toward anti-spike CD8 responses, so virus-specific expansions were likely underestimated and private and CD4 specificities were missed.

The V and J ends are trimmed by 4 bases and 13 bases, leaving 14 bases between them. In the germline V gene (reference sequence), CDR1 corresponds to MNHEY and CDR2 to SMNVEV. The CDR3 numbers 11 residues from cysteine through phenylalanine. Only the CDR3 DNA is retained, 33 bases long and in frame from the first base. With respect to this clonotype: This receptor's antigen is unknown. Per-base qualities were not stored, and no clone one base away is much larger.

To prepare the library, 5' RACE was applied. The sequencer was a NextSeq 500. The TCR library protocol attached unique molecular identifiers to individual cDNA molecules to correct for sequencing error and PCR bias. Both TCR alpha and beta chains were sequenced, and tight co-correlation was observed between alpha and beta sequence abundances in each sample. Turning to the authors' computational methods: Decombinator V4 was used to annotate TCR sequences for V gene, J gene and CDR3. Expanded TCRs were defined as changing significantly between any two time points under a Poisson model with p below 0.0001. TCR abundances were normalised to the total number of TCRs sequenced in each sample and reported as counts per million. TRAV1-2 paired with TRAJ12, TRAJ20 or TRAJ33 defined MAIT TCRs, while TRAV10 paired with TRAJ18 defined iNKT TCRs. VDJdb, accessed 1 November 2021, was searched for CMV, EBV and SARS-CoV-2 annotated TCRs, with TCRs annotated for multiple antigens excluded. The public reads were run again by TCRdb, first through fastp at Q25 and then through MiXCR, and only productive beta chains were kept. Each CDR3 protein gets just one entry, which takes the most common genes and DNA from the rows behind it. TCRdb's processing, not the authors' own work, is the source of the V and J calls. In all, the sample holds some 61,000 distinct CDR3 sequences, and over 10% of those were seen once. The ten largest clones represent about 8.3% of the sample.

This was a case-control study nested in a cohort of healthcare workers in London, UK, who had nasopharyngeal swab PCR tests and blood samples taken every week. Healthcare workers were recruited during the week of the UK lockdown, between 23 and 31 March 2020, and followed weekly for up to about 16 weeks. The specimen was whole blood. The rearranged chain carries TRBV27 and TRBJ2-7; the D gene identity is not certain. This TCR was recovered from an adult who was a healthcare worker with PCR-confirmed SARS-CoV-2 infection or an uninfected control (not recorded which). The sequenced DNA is TGTGCCAGCAGTTACGGATCTAGGGATTACTTC. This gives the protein CASSYGSRDYF.